Below are 17 T cell receptor beta chains sequenced from a single sample in a study of T cells in Graves' hyperthyroidism and ophthalmopathy. Using RNA transcripts as the source, TCR beta CDR3 regions were amplified. The TCR CDR3 was amplified in a first-round RT-PCR using the HTBI primer set. TCRdb called the multiplex PCR reads again in MiXCR, with one record for every CDR3 protein. The table includes about 600,000 distinct CDR3 sequences, roughly 16% detected once. Sequenced sample: blood. The origin of the receptors is a middle-aged woman with Graves' ophthalmopathy.

In this sample, this clonotype turned up a few times. This rearrangement joins TRBV6-6 to TRBJ1-4, with 9 bases lining up with TRBD1. The V gene end was trimmed by 1 base and the J gene end by 5 bases; junction bases not matched to a gene: 11. The germline CDR1 and CDR2 sequences are MNHNY and SVGAGI (reference sequence). The CDR3 has 18 residues. This chain's CDR3 is CASSYLRPGQGGNEKLFF. The DNA of the CDR3 is TGTGCCAGCAGTTACTTACGACCGGGACAGGGAGGGAATGAAAAACTGTTTTTT.

This clonotype was seen ten or more times. V is TRBV3-1 and J is TRBJ1-4; D uncertain. Looked up from germline, CDR1 is LGHDT and CDR2 is YNNKEL (reference sequence). This CDR3 comprises 12 residues. Trimming took 5 bases from V and 5 from J, leaving 6 bases between them. The CDR3 here is CASSFRNEKLFF. In DNA, the CDR3 is TGTGCCAGCAGCTTCAGGAATGAAAAACTGTTTTTT.

This clonotype showed up just a few times. The V call is TRBV5-1, the J call TRBJ2-1; possibly TRBD1 for D (6 bases). The germline V gene encodes CDR1 SGHRS and CDR2 YFSETQ. The CDR3 contains 12 residues. Trimming pared 5 bases from V and 5 bases from J, leaving 8 bases between. CDR3 nucleotides: TGCGCCAGCAGAGGACAGAACAATGAGCAGTTCTTC. It yields the protein CASRGQNNEQFF.

The V and J genes are TRBV7-3 and TRBJ2-3; TRBD2 agrees at 8 bases. Germline V gene data show CDR1 as SGHTA and CDR2 as FQGTGA. The trim removed 8 bases at V and 4 bases at J, leaving 5 bases unmatched. CDR3 length: 13 amino acids. The CDR3 region has the DNA TGTGCCAGCGCTAGCGGGTTCCCAGATACGCAGTATTTT. The encoded protein is CASASGFPDTQYF.

This clonotype was detected a few times. The J gene is TRBJ2-6, the V gene TRBV28; 7 bases align to TRBD1. The CDR3 loop spans 14 amino acids. The germline CDR1 and CDR2 sequences are MDHEN and SYDVKM. After removal of 6 bases from V and 12 bases from J, the junction contained 11 bases not matched to a gene. The CDR3 protein is CASSPGQAPSVLTF. For the CDR3, the DNA is TGTGCCAGCAGCCCAGGACAGGCTCCGAGCGTCCTGACTTTC.

This clonotype was seen ten or more times. This chain connects TRBV28 to TRBJ1-1, with D perhaps matching TRBD1 (5 bases). The germline V and J ends were trimmed by 7 bases and 0 bases, with 12 bases remaining between them. The length of the CDR3 is 14 residues. Germline values: CDR1 MDHEN, CDR2 SYDVKM. The CDR3 coding sequence is TGTGCCAGCATGGCAGGGAGCATGAACACTGAAGCTTTCTTT. Amino acids: CASMAGSMNTEAFF.

With respect to this clonotype: One end of the junction varies from germline; a read error may be responsible. The V call is TRBV6-1, the J call TRBJ2-5, with D tentatively TRBD1 (6 bases). The CDR3 extends over 13 amino acids. Per the germline V gene, CDR1 is MNHNS and CDR2 is SASEGT. CDR3 amino acids: CASSESRGEAQYF. As DNA, the CDR3 is TGTGCCAGCAGTGAATCCAGGGGAGAGGCCCAGTACTTC.

Only one count was recorded for this clonotype. The gene calls are TRBV2 and TRBJ2-7, with TRBD2 matching 12 bases. CDR3 length equals 14 residues. The ends lost 5 bases at V and 6 bases at J; junction bases unmatched: 5. Germline-derived CDR1 and CDR2 are SNHLY and FYNNEI. The CDR3: CASSQGLAGLEQYF. The DNA for the CDR3 is TGTGCCAGCAGTCAGGGACTAGCGGGCCTCGAGCAGTACTTC.

This clonotype was seen at least ten times. This chain links TRBV11-2 with TRBJ2-3, with D uncertain. This CDR3 contains 13 residues. V was clipped by 7 bases and J by 0 bases, with 8 bases between them. CDR1 SGHAT and CDR2 FQNNGV come from the germline V gene. This chain's CDR3 is CASTSASTDTQYF. CDR3 nucleotide sequence: TGTGCCAGCACCTCCGCGAGCACAGATACGCAGTATTTT.

This clonotype appeared a few times. V usage is TRBV20-1 and J usage is TRBJ2-2; 8 bases are a match to TRBD2. Germline CDR1 and CDR2: DFQATT and SNEGSKA (reference sequence). V was clipped by 0 bases and J by 6 bases; unmatched bases: 6. This CDR3 comprises 15 residues. The CDR3 sequence is CSARDYAGGSGELFF. The CDR3 DNA follows: TGCAGTGCTAGAGATTACGCGGGAGGATCCGGGGAGCTGTTTTTT.

This clonotype was seen many times. This chain uses TRBV30 with TRBJ1-5; the D gene is possibly TRBD1 (6 bases). Looked up from germline, CDR1 is GTSNPN and CDR2 is SVGIG (reference sequence). CDR3 size: 14 residues. V lost 1 base to trimming and J lost 4 bases, with 11 bases between them. The CDR3 here is CAWSDLTGNQPQHF. CDR3 DNA sequence: TGTGCCTGGAGTGACCTTACAGGGAATCAGCCCCAGCATTTT.

This clonotype was recorded a few times. The chain joins TRBV11-2 to TRBJ2-2; no definite D call. The CDR3 has 13 amino acids. Trimming left V 9 bases short and J 4 bases short, with 12 bases between. In germline, CDR1 is SGHAT, CDR2 FQNNGV. CDR3 sequence: CASKVLTTGELFF. The CDR3 DNA follows: TGTGCCAGTAAGGTCCTTACCACCGGGGAGCTGTTTTTT.

This clonotype was recorded at least ten times. The rearrangement uses TRBV6-6 and TRBJ2-2, with D unclear. Germline CDR1 reads MNHNY; CDR2 reads SVGAGI (reference sequence). The CDR3 contains 14 residues. Trimming stripped 2 bases from V and 2 bases from J, with 6 bases between. The DNA of the CDR3 is TGTGCCAGCAGTTACAGCTCCAACACCGGGGAGCTGTTTTTT. This codes for CASSYSSNTGELFF.

This clonotype was seen a few times. V gene TRBV11-3 combines with J gene TRBJ2-2; 8 bases are shared with TRBD1. The CDR3 loop spans 15 amino acids. The V gene's germline CDR1 is SGHNT and CDR2 YENEEA. The V gene end was trimmed by 3 bases and the J gene end by 5 bases; junction bases not matched to a gene: 5. The CDR3 loop reads CASSLQGAQTGELFF. In nucleotides, the CDR3 is TGTGCCAGCAGCTTGCAGGGGGCGCAAACCGGGGAGCTGTTTTTT. Full variable domain (missing parts from reference TRBV11-3 and TRBJ2-2): EAGVVQSPRYKIIEKKQPVAFWCNPISGHNTLYWYLQNLGQGPELLIRYENEEAVDDSQLPKDRFSAERLKGVDSTLKIQPAELGDSAVYLCASSLQGAQTGELFFGEGSRLTVL.

This clonotype was seen repeatedly, ten times or more. The chain recombines TRBV27 with TRBJ1-1, with 9 bases aligning to TRBD1. Losses at the gene ends were 5 bases for V and 6 bases for J; bases not matched to a gene: 7. Germline-derived CDR1 and CDR2 are MNHEY and SMNVEV (reference sequence). This CDR3 region has 14 residues. The CDR3 region has the DNA TGTGCCAGCAGTCCGGACAGGGGTCGAGCTGAAGCTTTCTTT. Its protein product is CASSPDRGRAEAFF.

In its sample, this clonotype was seen many times. The chain is built from TRBV11-2 and TRBJ1-1, with D hard to call. The CDR3 has 15 residues. Germline assignment: CDR1 SGHAT and CDR2 FQNNGV. V lost 4 bases, J lost 1 base, and 13 bases lay in between. The CDR3 here is CASSSTPDGNTEAFF. The CDR3 bases are TGTGCCAGCAGCTCAACACCGGACGGGAACACTGAAGCTTTCTTT.

The chain carries TRBV6-1 and TRBJ2-7, with 7 bases lining up with TRBD1. This CDR3 has 15 amino acids. Germline CDR1 is MNHNS and CDR2 is SASEGT. Germline trimming cut 6 bases from V and 2 bases from J; bases unmatched to any gene: 10. This CDR3 is CASSPTDRAPYEQYF. The CDR3, as DNA: TGTGCCAGCAGCCCGACTGACAGGGCCCCCTACGAGCAGTACTTC.